Reported below is one TCR beta chain. Its antigen is unidentified. The investigators reverse transcribed all of the isolated RNA, so they sequenced expressed TCRB transcripts. TCRdb's table, derived via immunoSEQ multiplex PCR, lists solely in-frame clones and lacks some. The profile shows just over 600,000 clones, around 15% of them singletons. This sample is drawn from a study of beta chain features in type 1 diabetes. General study results and limits: A cDNA-based sequencing approach could over-represent cells with high TCR expression. Junctions at VDJ sites from type 1 diabetes patients had fewer insertions and more deletions.

The authors obtained over 95% purity in all sorted populations. The germline V gene has CDR1 KGHSH and CDR2 LQKENI. With 8 bases clipped from V and 0 bases from J, the junction kept 10 bases outside the gene matches. The CDR3 is made up of 17 amino acids. The rearrangement uses TRBV18 and TRBJ2-6; 7 bases agree with TRBD1. This TCR was sampled from a man between 18 and 29 years old in good health. Sequencing was performed on naive CD4+ T cells from blood. The CDR3: CASGWDSSFSGANVLTF. The CDR3 nucleotides are TGTGCCAGCGGTTGGGACAGTTCGTTCTCTGGGGCCAACGTCCTGACTTTC. The full variable domain, its missing parts supplied by reference TRBV18 and TRBJ2-6, is NAGVMQNPRHLVRRRGQEARLRCSPMKGHSHVYWYRQLPEEGLKFMVYLQKENIIDESGMPKERFSAEFPKEGPSILRIQQVVRGDSAAYFCASGWDSSFSGANVLTFGAGSRLTVL.